The entry below describes one T cell receptor beta chain. This record belongs to a study of control samples from healthy donors and cancer patients. Method: immunoSEQ multiplex PCR; TCRdb's copy keeps in-frame clones and lacks some. This sample has 100,000 to 150,000 clones, with about nine tenths found just once. This CDR3 comprises 15 residues. Germline V CDR1 and CDR2: KGHDR, SFDVKD. V shed 4 bases and J 4 bases; nucleotides not matched to a gene: 5. The sequenced material came from blood. The receptor's source is a man aged 18 to 29 in good health. The V gene is TRBV24-1, the J gene TRBJ1-2; TRBD1 matches at 10 bases. The CDR3 spells CATSDTTGGLYGYTF. Written as DNA, the CDR3 is TGTGCCACCAGTGACACGACAGGGGGCCTCTATGGCTACACCTTC.